This TCR beta chain appears in the sequencing data of a study of T cell repertoires in cytomegalovirus infection. On the study more broadly: TCR beta signatures that were public indicated CMV infection and matching HLA type.

One entry per CDR3 protein results from TCRdb running MiXCR on the reads. The sample carries roughly 570,000 distinct CDR3 sequences, over 35% recorded once. Germline CDR1 MGHRA, CDR2 YSYEKL. With 4 bases removed from V and 7 bases from J, the gap between germline ends came to 19 bases. The CDR3 spans 15 residues. This clonotype was observed a few times. Its antigen remains unknown. Findings and limits, study-wide: Of the TCR beta families, the public ones yielded a cumulative frequency that identified carriers of CMV plus the relevant HLA.

The sample here was cultured PBMCs, taken from culture after CMV antigen stimulation. The rearrangement uses TRBV4-1 and TRBJ1-1; no clear D gene. The TCR comes from a human donor in good health (CMV status not recorded). Some clones in this sample may be carry-over from other donors' samples. CDR3 DNA: TGCGCCAGCAGCCCTCGGGCGGGTAGCGGCTATGAAGCTTTCTTT. This gives the protein CASSPRAGSGYEAFF.